This is a list of T cell receptor beta chains from one sample in a study of blood T cell repertoires in COVID-19. The data were produced by immunoSEQ multiplex PCR, yet TCRdb's version contains in-frame clones alone and is incomplete. The sample has roughly 100,000 clones, over 70% seen once. The sequencing input was peripheral blood. These TCRs come from a man aged 45 to 65 with acute or convalescent COVID-19. The CDR3 runs from the conserved cysteine through the conserved F or W. A D gene is named only where the DNA matches it firmly. Size values are once, few and many counts, or a class for expanded clones, and some rows have none.

. | TRBJ1-5 | . | TRBV7-6 | TGTGCCAGCAGCCCGGGACAATTCAGCAATCAGCCCCAGCATTTT | CASSPGQFSNQPQHF
. | TRBJ1-5 | . | TRBV18 | TGTGCCAGCTCACCAGTAAGCGGGGGTCCCCAGCATTTT | CASSPVSGGPQHF
. | TRBJ2-7 | . | TRBV5-4 | TGTGCCAGCAGCTTGGAAACAGGGAACCACGAGCAGTACTTC | CASSLETGNHEQYF
. | TRBJ2-3 | TRBD2 | TRBV11-2 | TGTGCCAGCAGCTTAGCCGGGACTAGTCTCAATACGCAGTATTTT | CASSLAGTSLNTQYF
. | TRBJ1-5 | . | TRBV28 | TGTGCCAGCAGTTTAATAGGGGATCAGCCCCAGCATTTT | CASSLIGDQPQHF
. | TRBJ2-3 | . | TRBV6-5 | TGTGCCAGCTGTTTCAGGGGCCCTAGCACAGATACGCAGTATTTT | CASCFRGPSTDTQYF
. | TRBJ2-7 | . | TRBV12-3/TRBV12-4 | TGTGCCAGCAGTTTAAACAGGGCCTACGAGCAGTACTTC | CASSLNRAYEQYF
. | TRBJ1-2 | . | TRBV27 | TGTGCCAGCAGTTTATCGGGGAGACCAGACTATGGCTACACCTTC | CASSLSGRPDYGYTF
. | TRBJ1-6 | . | TRBV3-1/TRBV3-2 | TGTGCCAGCAGACCGGACACGGATAATTCACCCCTCCACTTT | CASRPDTDNSPLHF
. | TRBJ2-5 | . | TRBV5-6 | TGTGCCAGCGGATGGGCGGGGCAGGAGACCCAGTACTTC | CASGWAGQETQYF
. | TRBJ1-2 | . | TRBV30 | TGTGCCTGGACCAGGGACTATGGCTACACCTTC | CAWTRDYGYTF
. | TRBJ2-2 | TRBD1 | TRBV28 | TGTGCCAGCAGTTTTACCCCAGACAGGGGAGGAACCGGGGAGCTGTTTTTT | CASSFTPDRGGTGELFF
. | TRBJ1-2 | . | TRBV11-2 | TGTGCCAGCAGCTTAGGTGGGGGCCTAAACTATGGCTACACCTTC | CASSLGGGLNYGYTF
. | TRBJ2-3 | TRBD2 | TRBV7-2 | TGTGCCAGCAGCTTACTAGCGGCCGGCACAGATACGCAGTATTTT | CASSLLAAGTDTQYF
. | TRBJ2-4 | TRBD1 | TRBV28 | TGTGCCAGCAGTCCATTAGTGGGACAGGGGGTAGCCAAAAACATTCAGTACTTC | CASSPLVGQGVAKNIQYF
. | TRBJ2-7 | TRBD2 | TRBV29-1 | TGCAGCGTAAAAGGGAGTAGCGGGAGGGCCTACGAGCAGTACTTC | CSVKGSSGRAYEQYF
. | TRBJ2-1 | TRBD1 | TRBV6-6 | TGTGCCAGCAGTTACGGGACAGAATACAATGAGCAGTTCTTC | CASSYGTEYNEQFF
. | TRBJ2-7 | . | TRBV12-5 | TGTGCTAGTGGTTTCCCCTCCGGGGGTAACGAGCAGTACTTC | CASGFPSGGNEQYF
. | TRBJ2-3 | TRBD2 | TRBV4-2 | TGTGCCAGCAGCCCTCTGAGCGGGGCGGTCACAGATACGCAGTATTTT | CASSPLSGAVTDTQYF
. | TRBJ2-7 | . | TRBV15 | TGTGCCACCAGCAGAGATGGGGAGGAGCAGTACTTC | CATSRDGEEQYF
. | TRBJ1-5 | . | TRBV2 | TGTGCCAGCAGTGACTCGACAGCTAATCAGCCCCAGCATTTT | CASSDSTANQPQHF
. | TRBJ1-2 | TRBD1 | TRBV14 | TGTGCCAGCAGCCCCGGGACAGTAGGATATGGCTACACCTTC | CASSPGTVGYGYTF
. | TRBJ2-7 | TRBD1 | TRBV27 | TGTGCCAGCAGGACAGGGTCATCCTACGAGCAGTACTTC | CASRTGSSYEQYF
. | TRBJ2-3 | TRBD2 | TRBV5-4 | TGTGCCAGCAGCTCTCTAGCGGGGCCTGAGTATACGCAGTATTTT | CASSSLAGPEYTQYF
. | TRBJ2-1 | . | TRBV7-9 | TGTGCCAGTTCTGGTGAGAGCTCCTACAATGAGCAGTTCTTC | CASSGESSYNEQFF
few | TRBJ1-1 | TRBD1 | TRBV7-9 | TGTGCCAGCAGCCGCGGACAGGGGGCGGGTAGCACTGAAGCTTTCTTT | CASSRGQGAGSTEAFF
. | TRBJ2-5 | TRBD1 | TRBV5-1 | TGCGCCAGCAGCAGAACGGGACAGGGTGGGAAGCACCAAGAGACCCAGTACTTC | CASSRTGQGGKHQETQYF
. | TRBJ1-6 | . | TRBV5-6 | TGTGCCAGCAGCTTGTCCGCGGGCAGGTCACCCCTCCACTTT | CASSLSAGRSPLHF
. | TRBJ1-1 | . | TRBV5-6 | TGTGCCAGCAGCCAACCCGGGGATTACACTGAAGCTTTCTTT | CASSQPGDYTEAFF
. | TRBJ1-5 | . | TRBV7-8 | TGTGCCAGCAGCCCGCTCACGACAGGCAATCAGCCCCAGCATTTT | CASSPLTTGNQPQHF
. | TRBJ2-2 | TRBD1 | TRBV24-1 | TGTGCCACCAGTGAGCCCAGACAGGGGACCGGGGAGCTGTTTTTT | CATSEPRQGTGELFF
. | TRBJ2-1 | TRBD2 | TRBV5-1 | TGCGCCAGCAGCTTGGGACTAGCGGGAGAATACGAGCAGTTCTTC | CASSLGLAGEYEQFF
. | TRBJ2-2 | TRBD2 | TRBV29-1 | TGCAGCGTACGACTAGCGGGAGCCAACACCGGGGAGCTGTTTTTT | CSVRLAGANTGELFF
. | TRBJ1-5 | . | TRBV30 | TGTGCCTGGAGTACATCAGGACAGCCCCAGCATTTT | CAWSTSGQPQHF
. | TRBJ2-1 | TRBD2 | TRBV10-1 | TGCGCCAGCAGTCCGCCGGGACTAGGCACCCATGAGCAGTTCTTC | CASSPPGLGTHEQFF
. | TRBJ2-1 | TRBD1 | TRBV27 | TGTGCCAGCGGACAGGGTACCGGACCCCACAATGAGCAGTTCTTC | CASGQGTGPHNEQFF
. | TRBJ2-7 | TRBD1 | TRBV6-5 | TGTGCCAGCAGTCCGGACAGGGGGCTATACGAGCAGTACTTC | CASSPDRGLYEQYF
. | TRBJ2-7 | . | TRBV20-1 | TGCAGTGCCGGACCGCGGGACGAGCAGTACTTC | CSAGPRDEQYF
. | TRBJ2-1 | TRBD2 | TRBV5-1 | TGCGCCAGCAGCACAACCGGGACTAGCGGGAGGGGTGAGCAGTTCTTC | CASSTTGTSGRGEQFF
. | TRBJ1-1 | . | TRBV7-2 | TGTGCCAGCAGCTTAGCGGTGGGGGCCCCGGGCACTGAAGCTTTCTTT | CASSLAVGAPGTEAFF